This TCR beta chain was retrieved from a study of T-cell memory formation after mild COVID-19. Study information: TCR clusters were mostly confined to one donor each.

This clonotype was seen many times. 5'RACE with constant-segment primers built TCRalpha and TCRbeta cDNA libraries with UMIs. TCRdb itself ran the 5' RACE reads through MiXCR, one entry per CDR3 protein. Here the sample spans about 350,000 distinct CDR3 sequences, roughly an eighth being singletons. In germline, CDR1 is MNHNY, CDR2 SVGAGI (reference sequence). This CDR3 spans 16 amino acids. V lost 2 bases to trimming and J lost 6 bases, with 20 bases between them. The source material was PBMCs or a T cell subset sorted from them (not recorded which). This chain joins TRBV6-6 and TRBJ2-7, with D possibly called TRBD1 or TRBD2 (5 bases each). This clonotype was sampled from a man aged 18 to 30 who had mild COVID-19 (a few samples of this study predate the infection). Cell type and time point are not known. In DNA form, the CDR3 reads TGTGCCAGCAGTTACCACTACTTTGGGACGGTTCCCGAGCAGTACGTC. This sequence encodes CASSYHYFGTVPEQYV.